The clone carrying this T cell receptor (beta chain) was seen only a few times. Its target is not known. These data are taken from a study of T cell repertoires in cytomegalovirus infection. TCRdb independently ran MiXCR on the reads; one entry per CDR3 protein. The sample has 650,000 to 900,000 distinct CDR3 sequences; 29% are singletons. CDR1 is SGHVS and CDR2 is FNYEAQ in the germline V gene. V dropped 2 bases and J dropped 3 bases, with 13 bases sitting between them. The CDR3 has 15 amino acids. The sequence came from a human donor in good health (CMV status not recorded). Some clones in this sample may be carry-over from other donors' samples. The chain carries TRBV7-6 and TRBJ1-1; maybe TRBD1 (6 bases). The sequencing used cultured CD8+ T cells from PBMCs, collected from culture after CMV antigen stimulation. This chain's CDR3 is CASSLKGGGYTEAFF. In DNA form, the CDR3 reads TGTGCCAGCAGCTTAAAGGGGGGAGGGTACACTGAAGCTTTCTTT.